The clone carrying this T cell receptor (beta chain) was recorded a few times. Antigen unknown. Expressed TCRB transcripts were sequenced because the isolated RNA had all been reverse transcribed beforehand. Some 3.3 million reads per sample on average were obtained from naive, central memory and regulatory T cell samples. Data came from immunoSEQ multiplex PCR; TCRdb stores just in-frame clones and leaves some out. The table lists about 400,000 clones, 10% to 15% of them singletons. The data were taken from a study of beta chain features in type 1 diabetes. Study overall: Examination spanned around 100,000,000 sorted cells from all samples. Study-wide results and limits: Researchers report that Type 1 diabetes patients had moderately but significantly shorter TCRB CDR3s across all four CD4+ subsets. Possible PCR preference for shorter templates applied equally to patients and controls.

Only one heparinised blood draw was taken per donor, and its volume averaged approximately 0.11 L. With 2 bases removed from V and 4 bases from J, the gap between germline ends came to 8 bases. The CDR3 length is 14 residues. Germline-derived CDR1 and CDR2 are MNHNY and SVGAGI (reference sequence). The chain couples TRBV6-6 to TRBJ2-2, with unresolved D. The TCR sequence derives from a woman aged 18 to 35 with type 1 diabetes. The source material was naive CD4+ T cells from blood. CDR3 coding DNA: TGTGCCAGCAGTTACGCGGTTACCACCGGGGAGCTGTTTTTT. Translating it yields CASSYAVTTGELFF.